Below, 16 T cell receptor beta chains from the same sample are listed, as sequenced in a study of blood T cell repertoires in COVID-19 (TCRdb year 2020). Receptor libraries were prepared by the immunoSEQ multiplex PCR assay. This immuneACCESS table, as held by TCRdb, lists in-frame sequences with V and J called but not all clones. Of the missing ones, under half trace to an unresolved V gene in checked studies; the others have no known cause. This sample has roughly 54,000 clones in its table, and roughly 90% of those were observed once. Jointly, the top ten make up 3.5% to 5% of the sample. Sequenced material: peripheral blood. The receptors come from a man aged 45-65 years with acute or convalescent COVID-19.

The chain has TRBV4-1 and TRBJ1-3, with a possible D match to TRBD1 (5 bases). Trimming took off 4 bases at V and 6 bases at J, with 13 bases between the two ends. This CDR3 contains 14 residues. The V gene's germline CDR1 is MGHRA and CDR2 YSYEKL. The CDR3 nucleotides are TGCGCCAGCAGCCTCGGTCAGGGCGTAAACACCATATATTTT. Translating gives CASSLGQGVNTIYF.

The chain links TRBV5-1 to TRBJ2-7; 16 bases are a match to TRBD2. The V gene's germline CDR1 is SGHRS and CDR2 YFSETQ. V gave up 4 bases and J gave up 3 bases; unmatched junction bases: 4. The CDR3 runs 16 residues. The CDR3 region is CASSPGTSGRGYEQYF. For the CDR3, the DNA is TGCGCCAGCAGCCCCGGGACTAGCGGGAGGGGCTACGAGCAGTACTTC.

The gene calls are TRBV28 and TRBJ1-5; 8 bases agree with TRBD1. Germline CDR1 reads MDHEN; CDR2 reads SYDVKM. V shed 7 bases and J 0 bases; nucleotides not matched to a gene: 11. This CDR3 comprises 17 residues. The CDR3 is CASITISQGGSNQPQHF. CDR3 nucleotide sequence: TGTGCCAGCATTACGATCTCACAGGGGGGTAGCAATCAGCCCCAGCATTTT.

This chain uses TRBV5-6 with TRBJ1-3, with D unresolved. Germline loops: CDR1 SGHDT, CDR2 YYEEEE. The CDR3 length is 14 residues. V was clipped by 0 bases and J by 4 bases, with 8 bases between them. This CDR3 is CASSLERRGNTIYF. CDR3 in DNA: TGTGCCAGCAGCTTGGAGAGGAGGGGAAACACCATATATTTT.

This clone came up once. The CDR3 region is CASSLEGAGASSPLHF. The CDR3 DNA follows: TGTGCCAGCAGCTTGGAGGGGGCAGGGGCCAGCTCACCCCTCCACTTT. The chain has TRBV5-5 and TRBJ1-6; 7 positions agree with TRBD1. After removal of 0 bases from V and 10 bases from J, the junction contained 10 bases not matched to a gene. Per the germline V gene, CDR1 is SGHKS and CDR2 is YYEKEE (reference sequence). CDR3 length: 16 amino acids.

As regards this clone: One end of the junction does not line up with germline, which may come from a read error. The gene calls are TRBV12-3 or TRBV12-4 and TRBJ2-7; TRBD1 agrees at 8 bases. The CDR3 extends over 13 amino acids. CDR3 region: CASSHPLNRDRSF. The DNA of the CDR3 is TGTGCCAGCAGTCACCCGCTGAACCGGGACAGGTCCTTC.

The CDR3 is CASSLGAVTVSEKLFF. CDR3 bases: TGCGCCAGCAGCCTGGGAGCGGTCACGGTTTCTGAAAAACTGTTTTTT. The chain employs TRBV5-1 and TRBJ1-4; no firm D call. The germline V gene has CDR1 SGHRS and CDR2 YFSETQ. CDR3 length: 16 amino acids. Trimming stripped 4 bases from V and 7 bases from J, with 20 bases between.

This chain joins TRBV5-1 and TRBJ2-7; 9 bases are a match to TRBD2. Germline CDR1 is SGHRS and CDR2 is YFSETQ. There are 14 residues in the CDR3. V dropped 1 base and J dropped 7; count of bases not matched to a gene: 6. CDR3 sequence (DNA): TGCGCCAGCAGCTTGACGGGCGGGAGGGAAGAGCAGTACTTC. Protein product: CASSLTGGREEQYF. The full variable domain, its missing parts supplied by reference TRBV5-1 and TRBJ2-7, is KAGVTQTPRYLIKTRGQQVTLSCSPISGHRSVSWYQQTPGQGLQFLFEYFSETQRNKGNFPGRFSGRQFSNSRSEMNVSTLELGDSALYLCASSLTGGREEQYFGPGTRLTVT.

The genes are TRBV24-1 and TRBJ2-3; 12 positions agree with TRBD1. Germline CDR1 reads KGHDR; CDR2 reads SFDVKD. The CDR3 contains 18 residues. V dropped 3 bases and J dropped 5; count of bases not matched to a gene: 11. The CDR3, as DNA: TGTGCCACCAGTGATGCACTCGGGACAGGGGGCCGGGGAGATACGCAGTATTTT. Its protein is CATSDALGTGGRGDTQYF.

This clone appeared a single time. The V gene is TRBV4-1, the J gene TRBJ2-1; 9 nucleotides align to TRBD2. CDR1 is MGHRA, CDR2 YSYEKL, per germline. Germline trimming cut 1 base from V and 7 bases from J; bases unmatched to any gene: 11. The CDR3 consists of 17 residues. CDR3 sequence: CASSQAPTEAGGNEQFF. The CDR3, as DNA: TGCGCCAGCAGCCAAGCTCCCACCGAGGCGGGAGGGAATGAGCAGTTCTTC.

The sample holds a few counts of this clone. The genes are TRBV15 and TRBJ1-1; 8 bases fit TRBD1. The V segment lost 4 bases and the J segment 2 bases; nucleotides outside the gene matches: 6. The length of the CDR3 is 15 residues. Germline V lookup: CDR1 LNHNV, CDR2 YYDKDF (reference sequence). This chain's CDR3 is CATSTTDRENTEAFF. As DNA, the CDR3 is TGTGCCACCAGCACGACGGACAGGGAAAACACTGAAGCTTTCTTT.

The chain is built from TRBV11-2 and TRBJ2-7; 7 bases fit TRBD2. This CDR3 region has 13 residues. The V segment lost 2 bases and the J segment 6 bases; nucleotides outside the gene matches: 4. In germline, CDR1 is SGHAT, CDR2 FQNNGV. The CDR3 loop reads CASSLREGVEQYF. The DNA for the CDR3 is TGTGCCAGCAGCTTAAGGGAGGGCGTCGAGCAGTACTTC.

This chain joins TRBV29-1 and TRBJ2-5, with no clear D. Per the germline V gene, CDR1 is SQVTM and CDR2 is ANQGSEA. V was cut by 1 base and J by 1 base, with 10 bases left in between. The length of the CDR3 is 14 residues. The DNA for the CDR3 is TGCAGCGTTGAAGGCCCCCTATTCCAAGAGACCCAGTACTTC. Its protein is CSVEGPLFQETQYF.

The J gene is TRBJ2-4, the V gene TRBV19, with D possibly matching TRBD2 (6 bases). Trimming removed 5 bases from V and 4 bases from J, with 18 bases in between. The CDR3 is made up of 16 amino acids. Per the germline V gene, CDR1 is LNHDA and CDR2 is SQIVND (reference sequence). In DNA form, the CDR3 reads TGTGCCAGTAGTCTCCAAGGAGGGCCCCGGAAAAACATTCAGTACTTC. This encodes CASSLQGGPRKNIQYF.

CDR3 region: CATGRDRGSPLHF. The CDR3 nucleotides are TGTGCCACCGGACGGGACAGGGGTTCACCCCTCCACTTT. The chain recombines TRBV15 with TRBJ1-6; TRBD1 aligns across 10 bases. J lost 9 bases, V lost 8 bases, and 4 bases had no gene match. The V gene's germline CDR1 is LNHNV and CDR2 YYDKDF (reference sequence). The CDR3 is 13 amino acids.

The chain employs TRBV19 and TRBJ1-3; TRBD1 matches 11 bases. Trimming removed 3 bases from V and 4 bases from J; junction bases left unmatched: 2. The CDR3 runs 15 residues. Germline lookup yields CDR1 LNHDA and CDR2 SQIVND (reference sequence). The CDR3 DNA reads TGTGCCAGTAGTATCGGACAGGGGGCAGGAAACACCATATATTTT. Translating gives CASSIGQGAGNTIYF.